This T cell receptor (beta chain) appears in the sequencing data of a study of CD8 T cells in Susac syndrome. Random hexamers served to reverse transcribe roughly 0.45 to 1 ug RNA. TCRdb processed the immunoSEQ multiplex PCR reads anew with MiXCR; each CDR3 protein has one entry. The table includes 110,000 or so distinct CDR3 sequences, around 92% detected once. The V and J ends lost 7 bases and 2 bases respectively, with 9 bases between them. The germline V gene encodes CDR1 MNHEY and CDR2 SMNVEV (reference sequence). The CDR3 sequence is 12 residues long. Sequencing of TCR beta drew on CD8+ and CD4+ T cells from blood. The multiple sclerosis control group comprised treatment-naive patients with stable or active relapsing-remitting disease.

The chain carries TRBV27 and TRBJ2-7; no clear D gene. Sequenced: CD4+ T cells from PBMCs. The origin of this receptor is a human donor with multiple sclerosis. CDR3 amino acids: CASTSRTYEQYF. In DNA form, the CDR3 reads TGTGCCAGCACTAGTCGCACCTACGAGCAGTACTTC.